The next 29 T cell receptor beta chains were all read from a single sample in a study of T cell responses to AZD1222 COVID-19 vaccine. Sequenced by immunoSEQ multiplex PCR; TCRdb stores in-frame clones only, minus some. The sample gives 150,000 or so clones, 90% to 95% of which show up once; around 2.3% is in the top ten. Sample: peripheral blood, taken on day 0 of AZD1222 vaccination. These receptors were obtained from an adult in good health.

The J gene is TRBJ1-1, the V gene TRBV11-2; TRBD1 is a possible D gene (5 bases). Trimming cost V 0 bases and J 5 bases, with 10 bases left between them. Germline V gene sequence: CDR1 SGHAT, CDR2 FQNNGV. The CDR3 is 14 amino acids. CDR3 coding DNA: TGTGCCAGCAGCTTAGATCTTAAGGGGACTGAAGCTTTCTTT. It specifies CASSLDLKGTEAFF.

The V call is TRBV6-5, the J call TRBJ2-5; 9 bases fit TRBD1. This CDR3 contains 16 residues. Germline V lookup: CDR1 MNHEY, CDR2 SVGAGI. The ends lost 0 bases at V and 5 bases at J; junction bases unmatched: 7. CDR3 in amino acids: CASSYSSTGGRETQYF. DNA for the CDR3: TGTGCCAGCAGTTACTCGAGCACAGGGGGCAGGGAGACCCAGTACTTC.

This chain uses TRBV7-3 with TRBJ2-5; perhaps TRBD2 as D (5 bases). There are 13 residues in the CDR3. Germline loops: CDR1 SGHTA, CDR2 FQGTGA. Trimming took 1 base from V and 3 from J, leaving 6 bases between them. The CDR3 DNA reads TGTGCCAGCAGCTTAAACGGGAAAGAGACCCAGTACTTC. It is translated as CASSLNGKETQYF.

V gene TRBV19 combines with J gene TRBJ2-1; D call uncertain. From germline, CDR1 is LNHDA and CDR2 SQIVND (reference sequence). Trimming left V 3 bases short and J 7 bases short, with 16 bases between. This CDR3 spans 15 amino acids. The CDR3 reads CASSILLVVSNEQFF. The CDR3 region has the DNA TGTGCCAGTAGTATCCTTCTGGTAGTTTCGAATGAGCAGTTCTTC.

The chain combines TRBV15 with TRBJ2-1; D call uncertain. Trimming took 0 bases from V and 6 from J, leaving 9 bases between them. Germline CDR1 reads LNHNV; CDR2 reads YYDKDF (reference sequence). This CDR3 region has 14 residues. The CDR3 DNA reads TGTGCCACCAGCAGAGATCAGGAATCCAATGAGCAGTTCTTC. Its protein product is CATSRDQESNEQFF.

The J gene is TRBJ1-5, the V gene TRBV10-3, with D perhaps TRBD1 (5 bases). Looked up from germline, CDR1 is ENHRY and CDR2 is SYGVKD. The CDR3 length is 15 residues. V lost 0 bases and J lost 7, with 13 bases in between. CDR3 protein: CAISESTGQGQPQHF. DNA for the CDR3: TGTGCCATCAGTGAGTCGACCGGGCAGGGACAGCCCCAGCATTTT.

As for this clone: Other nucleotide sequences in the sample specify the same CDR3. This rearrangement joins TRBV18 to TRBJ1-2, with D uncertain. The V gene lost 3 bases and the J gene lost 4 bases, with 12 bases spanning the gap. CDR1 and CDR2 (germline): KGHSH, LQKENI. There are 14 residues in the CDR3. CDR3 in amino acids: CASSPSGEGYGYTF. CDR3 DNA sequence: TGTGCCAGCTCACCGTCTGGGGAGGGCTATGGCTACACCTTC.

CDR3 residues: CASSSGTGLGYGYTF. CDR3 bases: TGTGCCAGCAGCTCCGGGACAGGGCTTGGATATGGCTACACCTTC. The chain recombines TRBV3-1 (or the pseudogene TRBV3-2) with TRBJ1-2, with 9 bases fitting TRBD1. CDR3 length: 15 amino acids. Unmatched junction bases numbered 9, after V lost 5 bases and J lost 5 bases. The germline V gene encodes CDR1 LGHDT and CDR2 YNNKEL (reference sequence).

On this clone: The same CDR3 arises from other DNA sequences in this sample as well. The genes are TRBV12-3 or TRBV12-4 and TRBJ1-5, with no clear D. The CDR3 extends over 13 amino acids. V lost 3 bases and J 0 bases, leaving 3 bases between the germline ends. The CDR3 coding sequence is TGTGCCAGCAGTTTCACTAGCAATCAGCCCCAGCATTTT. This gives the protein CASSFTSNQPQHF.

The gene calls are TRBV6-6 and TRBJ2-2; TRBD1 agrees at 7 bases. The length of the CDR3 is 14 residues. Germline V gene data show CDR1 as MNHNY and CDR2 as SVGAGI (reference sequence). The V and J ends lost 2 bases and 6 bases, in that order; junction bases with no gene match: 3. CDR3 residues: CASSYGQGAGELFF. The CDR3 DNA follows: TGTGCCAGCAGTTACGGCCAGGGGGCCGGGGAGCTGTTTTTT.

On this clone: This same CDR3 is encoded by further DNA sequences in the sample. The rearrangement joins TRBV19 to TRBJ2-6; no clear D. Germline values: CDR1 LNHDA, CDR2 SQIVND (reference sequence). With 3 bases removed from V and 1 base from J, the gap between germline ends came to 7 bases. This CDR3 has 15 residues. DNA of the CDR3: TGTGCCAGTAGTATTGGGTTTTCTGGGGCCAACGTCCTGACTTTC. Its translation: CASSIGFSGANVLTF.

This clone was recorded a few times. DNA for the CDR3: TGCGCCAGCAGCTTGGCCTCAGGCGGGGAGCTGTTTTTT. The encoded protein is CASSLASGGELFF. The chain joins TRBV5-1 to TRBJ2-2; D gene unclear. The CDR3 length is 13 residues. From germline, CDR1 is SGHRS and CDR2 YFSETQ. The germline V and J ends were trimmed by 0 bases and 7 bases, with 7 bases remaining between them.

J is TRBJ1-1 and V is TRBV12-3 or TRBV12-4; D not resolved. This CDR3 is built from 10 residues. Trimming removed 1 base from V and 7 bases from J, with 1 base in between. The CDR3: CASSLGEAFF. For the CDR3, the DNA is TGTGCCAGCAGTTTAGGTGAAGCTTTCTTT.

The chain couples TRBV24-1 to TRBJ2-5, with D maybe TRBD2 (5 bases). V shed 1 base and J shed 5 bases, with 13 bases lying between them. Germline V gene sequence: CDR1 KGHDR, CDR2 SFDVKD. The CDR3 sequence is 15 residues long. The DNA of the CDR3 is TGTGCCACCAGTGATTTCGGGGTTGGGCGGGAGACCCAGTACTTC. Protein sequence: CATSDFGVGRETQYF.

V gene TRBV6-5 combines with J gene TRBJ1-2, with TRBD1 matching 7 bases. Unmatched junction bases numbered 14, after V lost 6 bases and J lost 7 bases. The CDR3 consists of 15 residues. CDR1 and CDR2 from the germline V gene are MNHEY and SVGAGI. The CDR3: CASRHDGTDPRGYTF. CDR3 nucleotides: TGTGCCAGCAGGCATGACGGGACAGATCCCCGTGGCTACACCTTC.

The genes are TRBV9 and TRBJ1-4; D call uncertain. Germline lookup yields CDR1 SGDLS and CDR2 YYNGEE. The CDR3 length is 14 residues. The V end lost 6 bases, the J end lost 8 bases, and 17 bases lay between the germline ends. For the CDR3, the DNA is TGTGCCAGCATCGGGGTTCCGGGTAGCGAAAAACTGTTTTTT. This encodes CASIGVPGSEKLFF.

J is TRBJ1-3 and V is TRBV29-1; 7 positions match TRBD1. This CDR3 is built from 15 residues. The J segment lost 0 bases and the V segment lost 2 bases, leaving 4 bases of the junction unmatched. CDR1 is SQVTM and CDR2 is ANQGSEA in the germline V gene. The CDR3 region has the DNA TGCAGCGTTGAATGGGACAGCAGCTCTGGAAACACCATATATTTT. Amino acid sequence: CSVEWDSSSGNTIYF.

CDR3: CASSPQGGANVLTF. Here the CDR3 DNA reads TGTGCCAGCAGCCCCCAGGGTGGGGCCAACGTCCTGACTTTC. The chain joins TRBV9 to TRBJ2-6, with D perhaps TRBD1 (5 bases). The V end lost 4 bases, the J end lost 3 bases, and 8 bases lay between the germline ends. The germline CDR1 and CDR2 sequences are SGDLS and YYNGEE. There are 14 residues in the CDR3.

CDR3 loop: CASTKGFSQYF. The CDR3 DNA follows: TGTGCCAGCACCAAAGGGTTTTCGCAGTACTTC. V and J are TRBV6-5 and TRBJ2-7; D is unresolved. CDR1 and CDR2 (germline): MNHEY, SVGAGI. The CDR3 consists of 11 residues. V was shortened by 7 bases and J by 9 bases, with 13 bases between the two germline ends.

The rearrangement uses TRBV2 and TRBJ2-1; 8 bases map to TRBD1. This CDR3 contains 15 residues. V shed 2 bases and J 3 bases; nucleotides not matched to a gene: 3. Germline V gives CDR1 SNHLY, CDR2 FYNNEI. CDR3 amino acids: CASSEQGALYNEQFF. For the CDR3, the DNA is TGTGCCAGCAGTGAACAGGGGGCCCTCTACAATGAGCAGTTCTTC.

The chain couples TRBV5-4 to TRBJ2-2; D may match TRBD1 or TRBD2 (6 bases each). Per germline, CDR1 SGHNT and CDR2 YYREEE (reference sequence). This CDR3 has 16 residues. The V and J ends lost 4 bases and 0 bases respectively, with 13 bases between them. The CDR3 sequence: CASSGSGAANTGELFF. The CDR3 DNA follows: TGTGCCAGCAGCGGGTCGGGGGCAGCGAACACCGGGGAGCTGTTTTTT.

The V gene is TRBV5-4, the J gene TRBJ2-1; no clear D. The length of the CDR3 is 15 residues. Trimming shortened V by 0 bases and J by 0 bases, and 7 bases separated the two germline ends. Germline assignment: CDR1 SGHNT and CDR2 YYREEE (reference sequence). The CDR3 DNA is TGTGCCAGCAGCTTGGTTTGGGGCTCCTACAATGAGCAGTTCTTC. This codes for CASSLVWGSYNEQFF.

A single count supports this clone. The chain joins TRBV19 to TRBJ2-1; 10 bases match TRBD2. The CDR3 length is 15 residues. Germline V lookup: CDR1 LNHDA, CDR2 SQIVND (reference sequence). Trimming took 3 bases from V and 12 from J; bases not matched to a gene: 11. CDR3 nucleotides: TGTGCCAGTAGTATGGTTAATAGCGGGGGGTTTCGGCAGTTCTTC. Translated, it gives CASSMVNSGGFRQFF.

The chain couples TRBV12-5 to TRBJ2-2; unclear D gene. The CDR3 contains 13 residues. Trimming took 3 bases from V and 6 from J, leaving 8 bases between them. CDR1 is LGHNT and CDR2 is FRNRAP in the germline V gene. CDR3 coding DNA: TGTGCTAGTGGTTTAAGGGCATCCGGGGAGCTGTTTTTT. Protein product: CASGLRASGELFF.

The J gene is TRBJ1-4, the V gene TRBV9; D possibly corresponds to TRBD1 (5 bases). CDR3 length: 15 residues. V was shortened by 4 bases and J by 7 bases, with 17 bases between the two germline ends. Germline V gene sequence: CDR1 SGDLS, CDR2 YYNGEE. CDR3 sequence: CASSPVQGVGEKLFF. In nucleotides, the CDR3 is TGTGCCAGCAGCCCCGTTCAGGGTGTGGGTGAAAAACTGTTTTTT.

The V gene is TRBV7-2, the J gene TRBJ1-6; possibly TRBD1 for D (5 bases). CDR3 length: 14 residues. The germline gives CDR1 SGHTA, CDR2 FQGNSA. V was pared by 3 bases and J by 8 bases, with 11 bases between. For the CDR3, the DNA is TGTGCCAGCAGCTTCGGCCAGGGATATTCACCCCTCCACTTT. Its translation is CASSFGQGYSPLHF.

The V and J genes are TRBV6-1 and TRBJ1-4, with TRBD1 matching 7 bases. CDR3 length: 14 residues. Trimming removed 7 bases from V and 8 bases from J; junction bases left unmatched: 10. Germline CDR1 is MNHNS and CDR2 is SASEGT. DNA of the CDR3: TGTGCCAGCACCAAGGAAAGGGGGCAAGAAAAACTGTTTTTT. This encodes CASTKERGQEKLFF.

The rearrangement links TRBV6-5 to TRBJ1-1, with D possibly matching TRBD1 (6 bases). From germline, CDR1 is MNHEY and CDR2 SVGAGI. The CDR3 is 13 residues long. Trimming removed 5 bases at V and 3 bases at J, with 10 bases between. The CDR3 bases are TGTGCCAGCAGTAGGAAGGGGGACACTGAAGCTTTCTTT. Its protein product is CASSRKGDTEAFF.

V usage is TRBV7-2 and J usage is TRBJ2-5; 11 nucleotides agree with TRBD2. CDR1 is SGHTA, CDR2 FQGNSA, per germline. The CDR3 sequence is 15 residues long. Unmatched junction bases numbered 6, after V lost 5 bases and J lost 4 bases. For the CDR3, the DNA is TGTGCCAGCAGCCCGACCGGGACTAGCGGAGAGACCCAGTACTTC. This sequence encodes CASSPTGTSGETQYF.